The clone carrying this TCR beta chain was seen only a few times. Antigen unknown. These data belong to a study of molecular identifiers for immune sequencing clone quantification. For the study at large: Four of five splits of RNA from roughly 20,000 or 100,000 naive CD8 cells were sequenced in replicates. General study results and limits: Spike-in Jurkat TCR RNA from a single cell reportedly registered among approximately 900,000 naive cells.

TCRdb reprocessed the PCR reads with MiXCR, giving one entry per CDR3 protein. Among about 320,000 distinct CDR3 sequences listed, about a fifth were seen once. V was trimmed by 4 bases and J by 5 bases, leaving 22 bases between them. Germline V gene lookup returns CDR1 SGHNT and CDR2 YENEEA. CDR3 length: 17 amino acids. This rearrangement joins TRBV11-3 to TRBJ2-3, with a possible D match to TRBD1 (8 bases). The sample consisted of naive CD8+ T cells from blood, with Jurkat cell RNA spiked in. Subset defined: FACS-sorted CD8+CD4-CCR7+CD45RA+ naive T cells. The clonotype originates from a human donor in good health. Some libraries in this study had Jurkat cell RNA spiked in. The CDR3 spells CASSSGGTGGYLDTQYF. Here the CDR3 DNA reads TGTGCCAGCAGCTCGGGGGGTACAGGGGGTTACTTAGATACGCAGTATTTT.